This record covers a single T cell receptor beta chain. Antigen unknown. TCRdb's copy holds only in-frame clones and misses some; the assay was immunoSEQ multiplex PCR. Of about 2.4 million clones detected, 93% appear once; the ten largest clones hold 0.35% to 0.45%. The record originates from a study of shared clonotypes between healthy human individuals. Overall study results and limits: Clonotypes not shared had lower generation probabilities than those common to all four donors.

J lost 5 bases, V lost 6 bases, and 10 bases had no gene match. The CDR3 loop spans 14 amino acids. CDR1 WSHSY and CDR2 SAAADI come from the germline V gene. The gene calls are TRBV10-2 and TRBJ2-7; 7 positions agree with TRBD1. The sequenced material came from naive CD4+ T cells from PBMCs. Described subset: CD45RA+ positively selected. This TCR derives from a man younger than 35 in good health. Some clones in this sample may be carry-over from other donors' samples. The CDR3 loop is CASRERDRVDEQYF. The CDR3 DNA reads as TGCGCCAGCAGGGAGAGAGACAGGGTGGACGAGCAGTACTTC.